Listed here is a single TCR beta chain. Its antigen is currently unknown. This sample is drawn from a study of T cell responses to AZD1222 COVID-19 vaccine. Study findings and constraints: Targeting of unmutated variant regions was reportedly seen in nearly half of spike-specific TCRs. White British people made up most donors, females outnumbered males, and clonal diversity was possibly underestimated. The repertoires were collected only after the peak T cell response.

Produced via immunoSEQ multiplex PCR; TCRdb's table is partial and in-frame only. Of about 140,000 clones in the sample, roughly 90% were seen once. The germline V gene has CDR1 SGHTA and CDR2 FQGTGA. The CDR3 has 13 amino acids. Trimming pared 2 bases from V and 5 bases from J, leaving 7 bases between. The receptor comes from an adult in good health. The rearrangement links TRBV7-3 to TRBJ1-5; TRBD1 is a possible D gene (6 bases). The input for sequencing was peripheral blood, taken on day 0 of AZD1222 vaccination. The CDR3 sequence: CASSLAGDQPQHF. CDR3 nucleotides: TGTGCCAGCAGCTTAGCAGGGGATCAGCCCCAGCATTTT.